This T cell receptor beta chain was recorded in a study of blood T cells in healthy people across ages. Study-level points and caveats: There were more naive CD4+ cells and higher diversity in long-lived donors than in aged donors. With naive T cell percentage, TCR beta diversity showed a strong correlation.

Combining a sample-barcoded 5' primer with a J-beta primer mix, a second PCR ran for about 7 to 11 cycles. A template-switch adaptor with 12 random nucleotides tagged each cDNA molecule. TCRdb called the 5' RACE reads again in MiXCR, with one record for every CDR3 protein. The sample lists about a million distinct CDR3 sequences; more than 30% were seen once. Each donor's blood draw was roughly 10 milliliters of peripheral blood. With respect to this clonotype: What it binds is not known.

The clonotype originates from a man between 18 and 35 years old in good health. The sequencing input was blood.

Written as DNA, the CDR3 is TGTGCCACCCGATTGACTATTTCTAGCACAGATACGCAGTATTTT. Its translation: CATRLTISSTDTQYF. This chain links TRBV12-3 or TRBV12-4 with TRBJ2-3; tentative D call: TRBD2 (5 bases). The V end was cut by 10 bases, the J end by 0 bases, with 17 bases between. The CDR3 length is 15 residues.